This T cell receptor (beta chain) appears in the sequencing data of a study of blood T cell repertoires in COVID-19. Turning to the study itself: T cells, B-cell-depleted T cells, or PBMCs provided the cDNA or gDNA that served as material.

Produced via immunoSEQ multiplex PCR; TCRdb's table is partial and in-frame only. The sample shows some 220,000 clones, roughly nine tenths of them seen only once. Each participant's cohort was designated according to participant-reported clinical history. This CDR3 is built from 15 residues. V trimming: 2 bases; J trimming: 5 bases; junction bases outside the gene matches: 5. Germline lookup yields CDR1 SNHLY and CDR2 FYNNEI. This chain links TRBV2 with TRBJ2-1, with 8 bases fitting TRBD2. The receptor was isolated from a woman aged 18-29 years in a cohort exposed to, infected with or recovered from COVID-19 (not recorded which). The material sequenced was PBMCs or T cells enriched from blood (not recorded which). The CDR3 DNA follows: TGTGCCAGCAGTGAATGGGCGGGGGGTAACAATGAGCAGTTCTTC. Translated, it gives CASSEWAGGNNEQFF.